The 29 T cell receptor beta chains in this list originate from one sample, sequenced in a study of identical twins. A single record per CDR3 protein comes from TCRdb applying MiXCR to the 5' RACE reads. The sample records roughly 230,000 distinct CDR3 sequences, around 8.3% being singletons. This sample also belongs to another study, concerning yellow fever vaccine responses in identical twins.

Sequencing was done on a sample of CD8+ T cells sorted from blood. These receptor sequences come from a woman between 18 and 29 years old in good health.

This clonotype was seen more than once but under ten times. The chain couples TRBV20-1 to TRBJ2-7; D unresolved. The length of the CDR3 is 13 residues. Germline V CDR1 and CDR2: DFQATT, SNEGSKA (reference sequence). V dropped 2 bases and J dropped 0 bases, with 8 bases sitting between them. The CDR3 protein is CSARSVSSYEQYF. The DNA of the CDR3 is TGCAGTGCTAGATCGGTTAGCTCCTACGAGCAGTACTTC.

This clonotype came up a few times. This chain links TRBV28 with TRBJ2-3; 8 positions match TRBD2. CDR1 is MDHEN, CDR2 SYDVKM, per germline. The V segment lost 3 bases and the J segment 2 bases; nucleotides outside the gene matches: 1. This CDR3 has 14 amino acids. Written as DNA, the CDR3 is TGTGCCAGCAGTTTGCGGGAGGCCACAGATACGCAGTATTTT. Its protein product is CASSLREATDTQYF. Combining the CDR3 with reference TRBV28 and TRBJ2-3 gives the whole variable domain DVKVTQSSRYLVKRTGEKVFLECVQDMDHENMFWYRQDPGLGLRLIYFSYDVKMKEKGDIPEGYSVSREKKERFSLILESASTNQTSMYLCASSLREATDTQYFGPGTRLTVL.

The sample holds a few counts of this clonotype. The V call is TRBV4-3, the J call TRBJ1-1; weak D call: TRBD1 (5 bases). Per germline, CDR1 LGHNA and CDR2 YSLEER. The CDR3 totals 15 residues. Between the trimmed V and J ends, which lost 1 base and 0 bases, there was a span of 9 bases. CDR3 region: CASSQGTGVNTEAFF. The CDR3, as DNA: TGCGCCAGCAGCCAAGGCACAGGAGTGAACACTGAAGCTTTCTTT.

Note on this clonotype: It may be a read error: a sequence one base away is much more abundant. This sequence joins TRBV12-3 or TRBV12-4 and TRBJ2-1; a weak D match, TRBD2 (5 bases). The CDR3 sequence is 17 residues long. CDR3 nucleotide sequence: TGTGCCAACAGTTTTGTTCGAGGGCCTACCGATCAGGATGAGCAGTTCTTC. Translation gives CANSFVRGPTDQDEQFF.

V is TRBV5-1 and J is TRBJ2-1; D possibly corresponds to TRBD1 (7 bases). The germline V gene has CDR1 SGHRS and CDR2 YFSETQ. The length of the CDR3 is 15 residues. Trimming stripped 0 bases from V and 8 bases from J, with 15 bases between. The CDR3 region has the DNA TGCGCCAGCAGCTTGGCCTCGGACAGGAGGGATGAGCAGTTCTTC. Translated, it gives CASSLASDRRDEQFF.

The V gene is TRBV20-1, the J gene TRBJ2-1; 9 nucleotides match TRBD2. Germline CDR1 reads DFQATT; CDR2 reads SNEGSKA (reference sequence). This CDR3 region has 18 residues. V shed 4 bases and J 4 bases; nucleotides not matched to a gene: 17. CDR3 nucleotides: TGCAGTGCTATCCTATACTCGCCGACTAGCGGAGAATACAATGAGCAGTTCTTC. Translation gives CSAILYSPTSGEYNEQFF.

This clonotype was recorded many times. The chain has TRBV27 and TRBJ2-1; 7 nucleotides agree with TRBD1. CDR3 length equals 14 residues. V was pared by 11 bases and J by 4 bases, with 11 bases of the junction left unmatched. The germline V gene has CDR1 MNHEY and CDR2 SMNVEV (reference sequence). CDR3 loop: CAASRGSLYNEQFF. The CDR3 DNA reads TGTGCCGCCAGCAGGGGGTCCCTGTACAATGAGCAGTTCTTC.

This clonotype has at least ten counts. V is TRBV7-9 and J is TRBJ2-7; 12 bases align to TRBD2. After removal of 4 bases from V and 3 bases from J, the junction contained 4 bases not matched to a gene. The CDR3 spans 15 residues. Germline V gene data show CDR1 as SEHNR and CDR2 as FQNEAQ (reference sequence). The CDR3 loop is CASSSPTSGGYEQYF. The CDR3 DNA sequence: TGTGCCAGCAGCTCGCCGACTAGCGGGGGCTACGAGCAGTACTTC. Full variable domain (rest looked up from reference TRBV7-9 and TRBJ2-7): DTGVSQNPRHKITKRGQNVTFRCDPISEHNRLYWYRQTLGQGPEFLTYFQNEAQLEKSRLLSDRFSAERPKGSFSTLEIQRTEQGDSAMYLCASSSPTSGGYEQYFGPGTRLTVT.

The J gene is TRBJ2-3, the V gene TRBV28; a possible D gene is TRBD2 (6 bases). Per the germline V gene, CDR1 is MDHEN and CDR2 is SYDVKM. Trimming removed 2 bases from V and 5 bases from J, with 14 bases in between. The CDR3 runs 15 residues. CDR3 DNA sequence: TGTGCCAGCAGTTTAGGAGGGTTTGATGTAGATACGCAGTATTTT. Its translation is CASSLGGFDVDTQYF.

Many counts were recorded for this clonotype. The chain uses TRBV12-3 or TRBV12-4 and TRBJ1-5; 7 nucleotides match TRBD1. CDR3 length equals 13 residues. J gave up 4 bases and V 6 bases, and 3 bases lay outside the gene matches. This chain's CDR3 is CASREQGNQPQHF. In nucleotides, the CDR3 is TGTGCCAGCAGAGAACAGGGGAATCAGCCCCAGCATTTT.

This clonotype came up many times. This chain connects TRBV9 to TRBJ2-7, with D unresolved. The V gene lost 2 bases and the J gene lost 5 bases, with 14 bases spanning the gap. CDR3 length: 14 residues. CDR1 is SGDLS, CDR2 YYNGEE, per germline. CDR3 amino acids: CASSVGNSFHEQYF. CDR3 coding DNA: TGTGCCAGCAGCGTCGGTAACTCCTTCCACGAGCAGTACTTC.

This clonotype was observed many times. The rearrangement uses TRBV15 and TRBJ2-4, with 9 bases aligning to TRBD1. CDR1 is LNHNV and CDR2 is YYDKDF in the germline V gene (reference sequence). The V gene end was trimmed by 3 bases and the J gene end by 6 bases; junction bases not matched to a gene: 3. The CDR3 is 14 amino acids. This CDR3 is CATSRTGGGNIQYF. The CDR3 DNA sequence: TGTGCCACCAGCAGGACAGGGGGAGGAAACATTCAGTACTTC.

This clonotype has a count of ten or more. V is TRBV5-4 and J is TRBJ2-6, with TRBD2 identical over 9 bases. Germline V gene data show CDR1 as SGHNT and CDR2 as YYREEE (reference sequence). V was pared by 1 base and J by 0 bases, with 8 bases of the junction left unmatched. The CDR3 has 19 amino acids. CDR3 residues: CASSLSSGLAVSGANVLTF. In nucleotides, the CDR3 is TGTGCCAGCAGCTTGTCGTCGGGACTAGCCGTCTCTGGGGCCAACGTCCTGACTTTC.

This clonotype was found many times. The chain combines TRBV5-1 with TRBJ2-1, with 9 nucleotides matching TRBD2. The J segment lost 6 bases and the V segment lost 0 bases, leaving 4 bases of the junction unmatched. CDR3 length: 15 residues. Per germline, CDR1 SGHRS and CDR2 YFSETQ. In DNA, the CDR3 is TGCGCCAGCAGCTTGGGCCTAGCGGGGTTCAATGAGCAGTTCTTC. Protein: CASSLGLAGFNEQFF.

The chain links TRBV10-3 to TRBJ2-3; no clear D gene. Germline loops: CDR1 ENHRY, CDR2 SYGVKD. This CDR3 contains 14 residues. Trimming removed 2 bases from V and 5 bases from J, with 11 bases in between. CDR3 amino acids: CAISEIVVGDTQYF. The CDR3 region has the DNA TGTGCCATCAGTGAGATCGTAGTAGGAGATACGCAGTATTTT.

This clonotype was counted a few times. The gene calls are TRBV15 and TRBJ2-1, with D possibly matching TRBD1 (6 bases). Germline V CDR1 and CDR2: LNHNV, YYDKDF (reference sequence). Trimming cost V 0 bases and J 5 bases, with 11 bases left between them. The CDR3 loop spans 15 amino acids. CDR3 sequence reads: CATSREGAANNEQFF. DNA of the CDR3: TGTGCCACCAGCAGAGAGGGGGCTGCCAACAATGAGCAGTTCTTC.

This clonotype has a handful of counts. The V call is TRBV3-1, the J call TRBJ2-3, with 9 bases lining up with TRBD1. From germline, CDR1 is LGHDT and CDR2 YNNKEL (reference sequence). V trimming: 5 bases; J trimming: 3 bases; junction bases outside the gene matches: 6. The CDR3 length is 15 residues. The CDR3 coding sequence is TGTGCCAGCAGCGCGGACAGGGGATGGACAGATACGCAGTATTTT. This codes for CASSADRGWTDTQYF.

This clonotype was found many times. This chain connects TRBV24-1 to TRBJ2-3; D is uncertain. Per germline, CDR1 KGHDR and CDR2 SFDVKD. This CDR3 comprises 16 residues. V shed 3 bases and J shed 0 bases, with 12 bases lying between them. The CDR3 DNA reads TGTGCCACCAGTGATACCGAACCCGGCAGCACAGATACGCAGTATTTT. This encodes CATSDTEPGSTDTQYF.

This clonotype was found many times. This rearrangement joins TRBV7-8 to TRBJ1-4; weak D call: TRBD1 (5 bases). Per the germline V gene, CDR1 is SGHVS and CDR2 is FQNEAQ. The CDR3 is 14 residues long. Trimming shortened V by 3 bases and J by 4 bases, and 9 bases separated the two germline ends. The CDR3 DNA reads TGTGCCAGCAGCTTTAGGGACCATAATGAAAAACTGTTTTTT. Translating it yields CASSFRDHNEKLFF.

In this sample, this clonotype turned up a few times. The V and J genes are TRBV29-1 and TRBJ2-1; D gene unclear. This CDR3 region has 11 residues. Germline V gene lookup returns CDR1 SQVTM and CDR2 ANQGSEA. Trimming removed 4 bases from V and 5 bases from J, with 6 bases in between. CDR3 sequence: CSVGADNEQFF. The CDR3 nucleotides are TGCAGCGTTGGGGCCGACAATGAGCAGTTCTTC.

This clonotype showed up just a few times. J is TRBJ2-5 and V is TRBV6-2 or TRBV6-3; maybe TRBD2 (5 bases). Trimming pared 6 bases from V and 2 bases from J, leaving 13 bases between. Germline CDR1 and CDR2: MNHEY and SVGEGT. CDR3 length equals 14 residues. The CDR3 DNA is TGTGCCAGCAGACCTCCGGGATGGCAAGAGACCCAGTACTTC. Residues: CASRPPGWQETQYF.

This rearrangement joins TRBV5-6 to TRBJ2-7; D possibly corresponds to TRBD2 (7 bases). The V gene lost 1 base and the J gene lost 3 bases, with 11 bases spanning the gap. The length of the CDR3 is 14 residues. Germline assignment: CDR1 SGHDT and CDR2 YYEEEE. The CDR3 nucleotides are TGTGCCAGCAGCTTGAGGGGGAGGGGCTACGAGCAGTACTTC. Amino acid sequence: CASSLRGRGYEQYF. Full variable domain (missing parts from reference TRBV5-6 and TRBJ2-7): DAGVTQSPTHLIKTRGQQVTLRCSPKSGHDTVSWYQQALGQGPQFIFQYYEEEERQRGNFPDRFSGHQFPNYSSELNVNALLLGDSALYLCASSLRGRGYEQYFGPGTRLTVT.

This clonotype was counted a few times. This chain links TRBV7-9 with TRBJ1-2; D not resolved. In germline, CDR1 is SEHNR, CDR2 FQNEAQ (reference sequence). With 1 base removed from V and 2 bases from J, the gap between germline ends came to 11 bases. This CDR3 is built from 15 residues. CDR3 sequence (DNA): TGTGCCAGCAGCTTAGGCTCGGAGGAAAACTATGGCTACACCTTC. Translating it yields CASSLGSEENYGYTF.

There are many counts of this clonotype. This chain uses TRBV28 with TRBJ2-7; no clear D gene. Trimming took off 4 bases at V and 1 base at J, with 8 bases between the two ends. The CDR3 spans 13 residues. CDR1 is MDHEN, CDR2 SYDVKM, per germline. CDR3 region: CASSWLQSYEQYF. The CDR3 DNA follows: TGTGCCAGCAGTTGGCTACAGTCCTACGAGCAGTACTTC.

A few counts support this clonotype. This rearrangement joins TRBV6-5 to TRBJ2-1; D is unclear. The CDR3 extends over 15 amino acids. The V gene lost 0 bases and the J gene lost 2 bases, with 8 bases spanning the gap. Per germline, CDR1 MNHEY and CDR2 SVGAGI. The CDR3 is CASSYSPTPYNEQFF. The CDR3 DNA sequence: TGTGCCAGCAGTTACTCGCCTACCCCCTACAATGAGCAGTTCTTC.

The chain has TRBV20-1 and TRBJ2-7; 8 positions agree with TRBD2. The CDR3 loop spans 15 amino acids. The germline gives CDR1 DFQATT, CDR2 SNEGSKA (reference sequence). Germline trimming cut 5 bases from V and 6 bases from J; bases unmatched to any gene: 15. CDR3 loop: CSAHLMGLVRREQYF. For the CDR3, the DNA is TGCAGTGCTCACCTAATGGGACTAGTAAGGCGCGAGCAGTACTTC.

This clonotype was recorded many times. The J gene is TRBJ2-7, the V gene TRBV11-2; weak D call: TRBD1 (6 bases). The CDR3 totals 13 residues. The germline V gene encodes CDR1 SGHAT and CDR2 FQNNGV. Trimming took off 0 bases at V and 7 bases at J, with 10 bases between the two ends. The CDR3: CASSLDRGWEQYF. For the CDR3, the DNA is TGTGCCAGCAGCTTAGACAGGGGTTGGGAGCAGTACTTC.

The rearrangement links TRBV20-1 to TRBJ1-2, with a tentative D call TRBD1 (5 bases). Trimming took off 0 bases at V and 2 bases at J, with 10 bases between the two ends. The CDR3 length is 14 residues. Looked up from germline, CDR1 is DFQATT and CDR2 is SNEGSKA (reference sequence). CDR3 loop: CSARDREINYGYTF. The DNA of the CDR3 is TGCAGTGCTAGAGACAGGGAAATCAACTATGGCTACACCTTC.

In its sample, this clonotype was seen many times. The chain carries TRBV12-3 or TRBV12-4 and TRBJ2-1, with 10 positions matching TRBD1. The CDR3 totals 15 residues. With 7 bases clipped from V and 3 bases from J, the junction kept 6 bases outside the gene matches. CDR3 nucleotides: TGTGCCAGCACCTTCGGGACAGGGGTCTACAATGAGCAGTTCTTC. Translation: CASTFGTGVYNEQFF.